The 9 T cell receptor beta chains listed next were all sequenced from one sample in a study of shared clonotypes between healthy human individuals (dated by TCRdb to 2019 to 2021). Libraries were built with the immunoSEQ multiplex PCR assay. TCRdb provides this immuneACCESS table in a form limited to in-frame rearrangements. Some clones are lacking; in checked studies, under half of them reflect an unresolved V gene, and why the rest are absent is not known. The sample table contains 2 million to 3 million clones; only one count was recorded for 93% of them. The top ten clonotypes cover approximately 0.35% of the sample. Sequencing used naive CD4+ T cells from PBMCs. What this sample's cell subset or site label stands for: CD45RA+ positively selected. These receptors originate from a man younger than 35 in good health. Some clones in this sample may be carry-over from other donors' samples.

The chain employs TRBV28 and TRBJ2-2, with 9 bases aligning to TRBD1. V lost 5 bases to trimming and J lost 5 bases; unmatched junction nucleotides: 6. Germline-derived CDR1 and CDR2 are MDHEN and SYDVKM. CDR3 size: 15 residues. CDR3: CASSMTGGRTGELFF. The DNA of the CDR3 is TGTGCCAGCAGTATGACAGGGGGTAGGACCGGGGAGCTGTTTTTT.

The CDR3 DNA follows: TGTGCCAGCAGCAAAGAGGGACAGGGCCCTCATAACACTGAAGCTTTCTTT. Residues: CASSKEGQGPHNTEAFF. The chain carries TRBV21-1 and TRBJ1-1; TRBD1, the table's D call, lacks a check against the DNA. TRBV21-1 has pseudogene status. The CDR3 spans 17 residues.

This clone was picked up one time. V is TRBV9 and J is TRBJ2-1, with D unclear. Germline V gene sequence: CDR1 SGDLS, CDR2 YYNGEE. The CDR3 has 16 amino acids. V lost 4 bases and J 2 bases, leaving 16 bases between the germline ends. In DNA, the CDR3 is TGTGCCAGCAGCCCTTTGGGCAGCGTTCCCTACAATGAGCAGTTCTTC. Amino acid sequence: CASSPLGSVPYNEQFF.

The chain is built from TRBV5-1 and TRBJ1-3; a possible D gene is TRBD1 (6 bases). The CDR3 extends over 15 amino acids. Looked up from germline, CDR1 is SGHRS and CDR2 is YFSETQ. Trimming removed 1 base from V and 3 bases from J, with 11 bases in between. CDR3 sequence reads: CASSLLGANGNTIYF. The CDR3 region has the DNA TGCGCCAGCAGCTTGTTGGGGGCGAATGGAAACACCATATATTTT.

The chain joins TRBV6-1 to TRBJ2-3; 13 bases are shared with TRBD2. The germline CDR1 and CDR2 sequences are MNHNS and SASEGT. After removal of 2 bases from V and 6 bases from J, the junction contained 11 bases not matched to a gene. This CDR3 has 18 amino acids. This CDR3 is CASSELMGLAGRLDTQYF. Here the CDR3 DNA reads TGTGCCAGCAGTGAATTAATGGGACTAGCGGGAAGGTTGGATACGCAGTATTTT.

In its sample, this clone was seen once. The chain recombines TRBV5-1 with TRBJ2-2; D gene ambiguous. The V gene's germline CDR1 is SGHRS and CDR2 YFSETQ. CDR3 length: 12 residues. Trimming shortened V by 6 bases and J by 8 bases, and 11 bases separated the two germline ends. CDR3 nucleotides: TGCGCCAGCACCCGTCTCGGTGGGGAGCTGTTTTTT. Translated: CASTRLGGELFF. Using reference TRBV5-1 and TRBJ2-2 for the parts outside the CDR3, the full variable domain is KAGVTQTPRYLIKTRGQQVTLSCSPISGHRSVSWYQQTPGQGLQFLFEYFSETQRNKGNFPGRFSGRQFSNSRSEMNVSTLELGDSALYLCASTRLGGELFFGEGSRLTVL.

This clone has only a few counts. The chain uses TRBV6-1 and TRBJ1-5; a weak D match, TRBD1 (6 bases). Trimming shortened V by 1 base and J by 6 bases, and 10 bases separated the two germline ends. The germline gives CDR1 MNHNS, CDR2 SASEGT. This CDR3 contains 14 residues. DNA for the CDR3: TGTGCCAGCAGTGAAGGGGGGCTCTCTCAGCCCCAGCATTTT. Translated: CASSEGGLSQPQHF.

The chain carries TRBV30 and TRBJ2-1; D perhaps matches TRBD1 (6 bases). This CDR3 has 12 amino acids. Deletions cut 4 bases from V and 3 bases from J, with 7 bases between. From germline, CDR1 is GTSNPN and CDR2 SVGIG (reference sequence). The chain's CDR3 is CAWTGVYNEQFF. CDR3 nucleotide sequence: TGTGCCTGGACAGGGGTCTACAATGAGCAGTTCTTC.

The chain links TRBV9 to TRBJ1-3; D is unclear. This CDR3 region has 17 residues. CDR1 SGDLS and CDR2 YYNGEE come from the germline V gene. V shed 0 bases and J shed 0 bases, with 13 bases lying between them. CDR3 coding DNA: TGTGCCAGCAGCGTAGCCTCAGTGGTGAGCTCTGGAAACACCATATATTTT. Translated, it gives CASSVASVVSSGNTIYF.